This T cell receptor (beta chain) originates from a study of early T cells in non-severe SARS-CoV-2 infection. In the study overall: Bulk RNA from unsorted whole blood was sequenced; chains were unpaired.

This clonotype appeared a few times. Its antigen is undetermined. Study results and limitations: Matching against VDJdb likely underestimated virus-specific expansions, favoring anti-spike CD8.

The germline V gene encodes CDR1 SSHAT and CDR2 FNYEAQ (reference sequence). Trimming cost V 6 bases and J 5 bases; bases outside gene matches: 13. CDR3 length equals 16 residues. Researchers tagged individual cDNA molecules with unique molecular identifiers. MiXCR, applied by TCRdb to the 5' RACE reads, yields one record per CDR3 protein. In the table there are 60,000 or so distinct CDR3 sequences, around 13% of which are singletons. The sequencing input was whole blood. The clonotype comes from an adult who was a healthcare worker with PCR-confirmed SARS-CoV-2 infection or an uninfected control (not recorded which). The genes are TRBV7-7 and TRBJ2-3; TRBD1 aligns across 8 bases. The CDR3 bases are TGTGCCAGCAGTCTAGGGGCAGGACAGGGTGGAGATACGCAGTATTTT. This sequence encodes CASSLGAGQGGDTQYF.